These 17 T cell receptor beta chains share one sample of origin, sequenced in a study of shared clonotypes between healthy human individuals. Sequenced by immunoSEQ multiplex PCR; TCRdb stores in-frame clones only, minus some. The data show about 2.4 million clones, 80% to 95% seen once. The specimen was naive CD4+ T cells from PBMCs. Subset indicated: CD45RA+ positively selected. Every receptor here comes from a man between 18 and 29 years old in good health. Some clones in this sample may be carry-over from other donors' samples.

The chain links TRBV9 to TRBJ1-1, with 8 bases that match TRBD1. The CDR3 is 16 residues long. From germline, CDR1 is SGDLS and CDR2 YYNGEE. Losses at the gene ends were 4 bases for V and 0 bases for J; bases not matched to a gene: 8. DNA for the CDR3: TGTGCCAGCAGCCCCTGGGACAGGCCTATGAACACTGAAGCTTTCTTT. Protein sequence: CASSPWDRPMNTEAFF.

V gene TRBV18 combines with J gene TRBJ2-3; possibly TRBD2 for D (6 bases). Germline CDR1 reads KGHSH; CDR2 reads LQKENI. Trimming took off 1 base at V and 8 bases at J, with 16 bases between the two ends. The CDR3 sequence is 15 residues long. CDR3 coding DNA: TGTGCCAGCTCACCACGGAAAGGGGAGGCGGGTACGCAGTATTTT. Its translation: CASSPRKGEAGTQYF.

A note on this clone: Other DNA sequences of this sample code for an identical CDR3. V gene TRBV27 combines with J gene TRBJ1-2; D is perhaps TRBD1 (5 bases). The CDR3 has 13 amino acids. In germline, CDR1 is MNHEY, CDR2 SMNVEV (reference sequence). The V gene lost 5 bases and the J gene lost 4 bases, with 11 bases spanning the gap. The CDR3 region is CASSLGRPYGYTF. DNA for the CDR3: TGTGCCAGCAGTCTGGGACGGCCCTATGGCTACACCTTC.

The chain couples TRBV28 to TRBJ2-1, with 7 bases that match TRBD2. Germline loops: CDR1 MDHEN, CDR2 SYDVKM. The CDR3 length is 14 residues. V shed 1 base and J 7 bases; nucleotides not matched to a gene: 4. DNA of the CDR3: TGTGCCAGCAGTTTATTGGGAGGGGTGAATGAGCAGTTCTTC. The encoded protein is CASSLLGGVNEQFF.

The gene calls are TRBV2 and TRBJ1-1; tentatively, D is TRBD1 (5 bases). Germline values: CDR1 SNHLY, CDR2 FYNNEI. The CDR3 has 14 residues. Deletions cut 7 bases from V and 4 bases from J, with 16 bases between. The CDR3 region has the DNA TGTGCCAGCACCCCCAGGAACGGGGGCACTGAAGCTTTCTTT. Protein: CASTPRNGGTEAFF.

In this sample, this clone turned up once. The chain joins TRBV7-2 to TRBJ2-7, with TRBD2 matching 10 bases. The V gene end was trimmed by 6 bases and the J gene end by 3 bases; junction bases not matched to a gene: 5. Germline V CDR1 and CDR2: SGHTA, FQGNSA. The CDR3 extends over 14 amino acids. CDR3: CASRDLAGVYEQYF. The CDR3 DNA sequence: TGTGCCAGCAGGGACCTAGCGGGGGTCTACGAGCAGTACTTC.

The V call is TRBV29-1, the J call TRBJ2-7; 8 bases line up with TRBD1. Germline V CDR1 and CDR2: SQVTM, ANQGSEA. After removal of 7 bases from V and 5 bases from J, the junction contained 10 bases not matched to a gene. The CDR3 consists of 13 residues. The CDR3 DNA is TGCAGCGCTAGGGACAGGCCTGCGGACGAGCAGTACTTC. Amino acid sequence: CSARDRPADEQYF.

This chain joins TRBV4-1 and TRBJ2-2; 9 nucleotides agree with TRBD1. CDR3 size: 16 residues. Germline V gene sequence: CDR1 MGHRA, CDR2 YSYEKL. Losses at the gene ends were 2 bases for V and 4 bases for J; bases not matched to a gene: 5. CDR3 amino acids: CASSQRDRAVTGELFF. The CDR3 nucleotides are TGCGCCAGCAGCCAACGGGACAGGGCCGTCACCGGGGAGCTGTTTTTT.

The genes are TRBV28 and TRBJ2-7; D is ambiguous. The CDR3 loop spans 12 amino acids. Germline V gene lookup returns CDR1 MDHEN and CDR2 SYDVKM. V gave up 5 bases and J gave up 1 base, with 6 bases separating them. The CDR3 is CASSQYSYEQYF. In DNA, the CDR3 is TGTGCCAGCAGTCAATATTCCTACGAGCAGTACTTC.

This sequence joins TRBV28 and TRBJ2-7, with 8 bases aligning to TRBD1. This CDR3 is 15 amino acids long. The V gene's germline CDR1 is MDHEN and CDR2 SYDVKM. Trimming at V came to 3 bases and at J to 3 bases, leaving 7 bases not matched to a gene. The CDR3 DNA sequence: TGTGCCAGCAGTTTTCGGTATGGGACAGGCTACGAGCAGTACTTC. Protein sequence: CASSFRYGTGYEQYF. Complete variable domain (other parts from reference TRBV28 and TRBJ2-7): DVKVTQSSRYLVKRTGEKVFLECVQDMDHENMFWYRQDPGLGLRLIYFSYDVKMKEKGDIPEGYSVSREKKERFSLILESASTNQTSMYLCASSFRYGTGYEQYFGPGTRLTVT.

The chain is built from TRBV27 and TRBJ2-7, with D possibly being TRBD1 or TRBD2 (5 bases each). Trimming removed 6 bases at V and 5 bases at J, with 14 bases between. The germline V gene has CDR1 MNHEY and CDR2 SMNVEV (reference sequence). This CDR3 comprises 13 residues. The CDR3 protein is CASRRNQGDEQYF. As DNA, the CDR3 is TGTGCCAGCAGACGAAACCAGGGAGACGAGCAGTACTTC.

Only a few counts were recorded for this clone. This chain joins TRBV29-1 and TRBJ1-1; D is uncertain. Trimming removed 7 bases at V and 1 base at J, with 13 bases between. This CDR3 spans 13 amino acids. Germline V CDR1 and CDR2: SQVTM, ANQGSEA. As DNA, the CDR3 is TGCAGCGCCGAGACCGACAAGAACACTGAAGCTTTCTTT. This codes for CSAETDKNTEAFF.

The chain combines TRBV19 with TRBJ2-7; D possibly corresponds to TRBD1 (7 bases). The CDR3 is made up of 16 amino acids. The germline CDR1 and CDR2 sequences are LNHDA and SQIVND (reference sequence). The V end lost 3 bases, the J end lost 0 bases, and 15 bases lay between the germline ends. The CDR3 sequence is CASSIRGPGGSYEQYF. The CDR3 DNA reads TGTGCCAGTAGTATCCGGGGGCCAGGGGGCTCCTACGAGCAGTACTTC.

The genes are TRBV18 and TRBJ2-7, with D maybe TRBD2 (5 bases). The CDR3 loop spans 12 amino acids. The V and J ends lost 6 bases and 3 bases respectively, with 9 bases between them. Per the germline V gene, CDR1 is KGHSH and CDR2 is LQKENI. CDR3 region: CASSDGLYEQYF. CDR3 in DNA: TGTGCCAGCTCGGATGGACTCTACGAGCAGTACTTC.

The chain is built from TRBV2 and TRBJ2-1; tentative D call: TRBD1 (5 bases). The CDR3 totals 14 residues. Germline CDR1 reads SNHLY; CDR2 reads FYNNEI. Trimming cost V 6 bases and J 5 bases, with 14 bases left between them. CDR3 amino acids: CASRRQGGNNEQFF. In nucleotides, the CDR3 is TGTGCCAGCAGGCGGCAGGGTGGAAACAATGAGCAGTTCTTC.

CDR3 protein: CASSLIESYGYTF. The CDR3 DNA reads TGTGCCAGCAGCTTAATCGAAAGCTATGGCTACACCTTC. The rearrangement uses TRBV7-2 and TRBJ1-2, with no clear D. Germline V gives CDR1 SGHTA, CDR2 FQGNSA. Trimming left V 2 bases short and J 4 bases short, with 8 bases between. The length of the CDR3 is 13 residues.

The chain has TRBV5-6 and TRBJ2-3; TRBD1 matches 7 bases. Germline V lookup: CDR1 SGHDT, CDR2 YYEEEE. CDR3 size: 15 residues. V lost 3 bases to trimming and J lost 4 bases; unmatched junction nucleotides: 8. CDR3 sequence (DNA): TGTGCCAGCAGCTCCGAGACAGGGTACGCAGATACGCAGTATTTT. Translation gives CASSSETGYADTQYF.